Presented here are 7 T cell receptor beta chains from one specimen sequenced in a study of Graves' ophthalmopathy and Graves' hyperthyroidism. TCR beta CDR3 regions were amplified from RNA transcripts. Second-round multiplex PCR came after first-round RT-PCR with HTBI primers. From the multiplex PCR reads, TCRdb called clonotypes with MiXCR, one entry per CDR3 protein. The sample has roughly 160,000 distinct CDR3 sequences; around 40% are singletons. The sample taken for sequencing was peripheral blood. These receptors all come from a man aged 30 to 39 with Graves' ophthalmopathy.

At least ten counts were recorded for this clonotype. V gene TRBV27 combines with J gene TRBJ1-2; no definite D call. V lost 10 bases to trimming and J lost 0 bases, with 24 bases between them. CDR1 is MNHEY and CDR2 is SMNVEV in the germline V gene (reference sequence). The CDR3 consists of 17 residues. CDR3 coding DNA: TGTGCCACCTCCCAAGGACCACGGACGGTGACTAACTATGGCTACACCTTC. Protein product: CATSQGPRTVTNYGYTF.

In this sample, this clonotype turned up many times. This sequence joins TRBV27 and TRBJ2-7, with 8 bases lining up with TRBD1. Germline values: CDR1 MNHEY, CDR2 SMNVEV (reference sequence). The CDR3 extends over 15 amino acids. Trimming cost V 0 bases and J 4 bases; bases outside gene matches: 5. The CDR3 loop reads CASSLSGQGIYEQYF. The CDR3 DNA follows: TGTGCCAGCAGTTTATCCGGACAGGGTATTTACGAGCAGTACTTC.

This clonotype was seen at least ten times. Mismatch with germline at one junction end may stem from a read error. V usage is TRBV12-3 or TRBV12-4 and J usage is TRBJ1-1, with a possible D match to TRBD1 (5 bases). The length of the CDR3 is 11 residues. The CDR3 DNA sequence: TGTGCCAGCAGTCTACAGGCTGAGGCTTTCTTT. Its translation: CASSLQAEAFF.

V usage is TRBV5-6 and J usage is TRBJ2-7; tentatively, D is TRBD1 (7 bases). The CDR3 sequence is 15 residues long. The germline CDR1 and CDR2 sequences are SGHDT and YYEEEE. V lost 2 bases, J lost 5 bases, and 17 bases lay in between. In nucleotides, the CDR3 is TGTGCCAGCAGCTTCAGGGGGGCAGGGCTCCACGAGCAGTACTTC. Its translation is CASSFRGAGLHEQYF.

This clonotype was recorded many times. This chain connects TRBV28 to TRBJ2-7; TRBD2 agrees at 8 bases. Germline CDR1 and CDR2: MDHEN and SYDVKM. This CDR3 comprises 15 residues. The trim removed 7 bases at V and 3 bases at J, leaving 11 bases unmatched. The CDR3 coding sequence is TGTGCCAGCACCCTAACTAGCGGCTATAACTACGAGCAGTACTTC. It yields the protein CASTLTSGYNYEQYF.

The chain combines TRBV2 with TRBJ2-7; 7 bases are shared with TRBD2. Trimming removed 6 bases from V and 4 bases from J; junction bases left unmatched: 6. The germline CDR1 and CDR2 sequences are SNHLY and FYNNEI. The CDR3 is 13 residues long. CDR3 protein: CASSVRLAYEQYF. For the CDR3, the DNA is TGTGCCAGCAGCGTACGACTAGCATACGAGCAGTACTTC.

This clonotype was recorded many times. The chain couples TRBV19 to TRBJ1-5, with 9 bases lining up with TRBD1. The CDR3 totals 13 residues. Trimming at V came to 4 bases and at J to 5 bases, leaving 0 bases not matched to a gene. Germline CDR1 is LNHDA and CDR2 is SQIVND (reference sequence). As DNA, the CDR3 is TGTGCCAGTAGTAGGGACAGGGATCAGCCCCAGCATTTT. Protein product: CASSRDRDQPQHF.